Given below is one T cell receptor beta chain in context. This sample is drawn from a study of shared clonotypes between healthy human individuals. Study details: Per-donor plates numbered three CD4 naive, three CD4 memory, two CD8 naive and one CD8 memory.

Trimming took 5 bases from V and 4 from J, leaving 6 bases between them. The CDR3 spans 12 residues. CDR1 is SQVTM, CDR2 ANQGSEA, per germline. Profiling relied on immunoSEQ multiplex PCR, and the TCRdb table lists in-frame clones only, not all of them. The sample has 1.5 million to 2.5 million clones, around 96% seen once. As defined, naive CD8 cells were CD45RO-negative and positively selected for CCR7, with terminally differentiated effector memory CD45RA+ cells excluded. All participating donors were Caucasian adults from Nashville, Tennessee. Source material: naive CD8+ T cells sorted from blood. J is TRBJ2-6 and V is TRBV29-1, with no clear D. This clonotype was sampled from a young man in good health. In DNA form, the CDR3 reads TGCAGCGTTCAGGCCGGGGCCAACGTCCTGACTTTC. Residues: CSVQAGANVLTF.